These 2 T cell receptor beta chains were all obtained from the same sample, sequenced in a study of T cell responses to AZD1222 COVID-19 vaccine. The protocol was immunoSEQ multiplex PCR, while the TCRdb copy is restricted to in-frame clones and leaves out a portion. The sample contains around 67,000 clones, around four fifths of which appear only once. Sequencing was performed on peripheral blood, taken on day 0 of AZD1222 vaccination. The source of these receptors is an adult in good health.

This clone was detected a few times. The chain links TRBV7-8 to TRBJ2-1; 10 positions match TRBD2. Germline CDR1 is SGHVS and CDR2 is FQNEAQ. V was pared by 2 bases and J by 6 bases, with 7 bases of the junction left unmatched. The CDR3 has 16 residues. In DNA form, the CDR3 reads TGTGCCAGCAGCTTACCCATAGCGGGAGGAAGCAATGAGCAGTTCTTC. The encoded protein is CASSLPIAGGSNEQFF.

CDR3 region: CASSSTGRNSPLHF. CDR3 DNA sequence: TGTGCCAGCAGTTCGACAGGCCGAAATTCACCCCTCCACTTT. This chain links TRBV28 with TRBJ1-6; tentative D call: TRBD1 (6 bases). In germline, CDR1 is MDHEN, CDR2 SYDVKM. This CDR3 region has 14 residues. The V gene lost 4 bases and the J gene lost 7 bases, with 11 bases spanning the gap.